A single sample gave rise to the 17 T cell receptor beta chains below, sequenced in a study of OX40 agonist ivuxolimab in advanced cancers. Sequenced by immunoSEQ multiplex PCR; TCRdb stores in-frame clones only, minus some. The repertoire consists of tens of thousands of clones, with just over 85% occurring once and the leading ten covering approximately 3%. Sequencing was performed on CD4+ or CD8+ T cells sorted from blood, taken in a trial of the OX40 agonist ivuxolimab. Receptors originate from an adult with an advanced solid tumor such as melanoma, head and neck, liver or kidney cancer.

The chain is built from TRBV27 and TRBJ2-7; tentatively, D is TRBD1 or TRBD2 (5 bases each). The germline gives CDR1 MNHEY, CDR2 SMNVEV (reference sequence). CDR3 length: 15 residues. V was trimmed by 2 bases and J by 0 bases, leaving 11 bases between them. The CDR3 sequence is CASSLGGRGSYEQYF. CDR3 nucleotides: TGTGCCAGCAGTTTAGGGGGAAGGGGCTCCTACGAGCAGTACTTC.

The V call is TRBV20-1, the J call TRBJ2-1; 9 bases match TRBD2. Trimming removed 2 bases from V and 13 bases from J; junction bases left unmatched: 3. The germline V gene encodes CDR1 DFQATT and CDR2 SNEGSKA (reference sequence). The CDR3 covers 11 residues. The CDR3 DNA reads TGCAGTGCTAGAACTAGCGGGCAACAGTTCTTC. Protein product: CSARTSGQQFF.

V and J are TRBV25-1 and TRBJ2-7; TRBD1 matches 10 bases. The ends lost 5 bases at V and 4 bases at J; junction bases unmatched: 5. CDR1 is MGHDK and CDR2 is SYGVNS in the germline V gene. This CDR3 is built from 14 residues. The CDR3 nucleotides are TGTGCCAGCAGTAAAGACAGGGGGCAGTACGAGCAGTACTTC. Protein: CASSKDRGQYEQYF.

The genes are TRBV7-2 and TRBJ1-6; 7 bases agree with TRBD1. Germline CDR1 SGHTA, CDR2 FQGNSA. The CDR3 sequence is 14 residues long. Trimming removed 1 base from V and 9 bases from J; junction bases left unmatched: 3. The CDR3, as DNA: TGTGCCAGCAGCTTAGACCGGGACAGTTCACCCCTCCACTTT. Translated: CASSLDRDSSPLHF.

This sequence joins TRBV27 and TRBJ2-7, with TRBD1 identical over 10 bases. Germline lookup yields CDR1 MNHEY and CDR2 SMNVEV (reference sequence). Trimming removed 6 bases from V and 3 bases from J; junction bases left unmatched: 11. CDR3 length: 16 residues. CDR3 residues: CASSIRGQGPLYEQYF. The CDR3 DNA follows: TGTGCCAGCAGCATAAGGGGACAGGGGCCCCTCTACGAGCAGTACTTC.

This chain joins TRBV5-3 and TRBJ2-7; D unclear. TRBV5-3 is classed as an ORF, of uncertain function. The CDR3 has 14 amino acids. The V end lost 4 bases, the J end lost 5 bases, and 16 bases lay between the germline ends. The CDR3 coding sequence is TGTGCCAGAAGCAGGGTGAGGCTATGCGACGAGCAGTACTTC. It translates to CARSRVRLCDEQYF.

In the case of this clone: Mismatch with germline at one junction end may stem from a read error. V usage is TRBV6-5 and J usage is TRBJ2-2, with TRBD2 matching over 8 bases. CDR3 length equals 15 residues. Per the germline V gene, CDR1 is MNHEY and CDR2 is SVGAGI. CDR3 in DNA: TGTGCCAGCAGTTGGAGAAGCGGGGGACACCGGGGAGCTGTTTTT. It translates to CASSWRSGGHRGAVF.

This clone was counted a few times. This chain links TRBV5-1 with TRBJ1-1, with D uncertain. The CDR3 extends over 14 amino acids. V was cut by 4 bases and J by 0 bases, with 10 bases left in between. Germline CDR1 and CDR2: SGHRS and YFSETQ. CDR3 sequence reads: CASSPGVMNTEAFF. The DNA for the CDR3 is TGCGCCAGCAGCCCCGGGGTCATGAACACTGAAGCTTTCTTT.

This chain uses TRBV7-3 with TRBJ2-1; 8 nucleotides line up with TRBD2. CDR3 size: 17 residues. Trimming at V came to 5 bases and at J to 9 bases, leaving 18 bases not matched to a gene. Germline loops: CDR1 SGHTA, CDR2 FQGTGA. CDR3 DNA sequence: TGTGCCAGCAGCCCACGGCCGCTATTGCGGGGGGTGAGTGAGCAGTTCTTC. Translation: CASSPRPLLRGVSEQFF.

The chain recombines TRBV7-8 with TRBJ1-2, with D possibly TRBD1 on 6 matching bases. V gave up 0 bases and J gave up 6 bases, with 8 bases separating them. The germline V gene has CDR1 SGHVS and CDR2 FQNEAQ. The CDR3 loop spans 13 amino acids. The CDR3 sequence: CASSLARGHGYTF. In DNA, the CDR3 is TGTGCCAGCAGCTTAGCCAGGGGTCATGGCTACACCTTC.

Here the CDR3 reads CASSPTALNQPQHF. CDR3 DNA sequence: TGTGCCAGCAGCCCTACAGCACTCAATCAGCCCCAGCATTTT. This chain links TRBV7-2 with TRBJ1-5; D is unresolved. The ends were cut back, 5 bases at V and 3 bases at J, with 11 bases in the middle. CDR3 length: 14 amino acids. Germline CDR1 is SGHTA and CDR2 is FQGNSA.

The chain couples TRBV7-9 to TRBJ2-7, with D possibly matching TRBD2 (5 bases). Germline CDR1 SEHNR, CDR2 FQNEAQ (reference sequence). Trimming removed 4 bases from V and 0 bases from J, with 13 bases in between. This CDR3 contains 15 residues. The CDR3 DNA follows: TGTGCCAGCAGCTGGGGAGCGGAGAGCTCCTACGAGCAGTACTTC. As protein: CASSWGAESSYEQYF.

The chain couples TRBV19 to TRBJ2-3, with D possibly TRBD2 on 7 matching bases. Germline V gene data show CDR1 as LNHDA and CDR2 as SQIVND (reference sequence). The CDR3 loop spans 18 amino acids. V lost 1 base, J lost 0 bases, and 17 bases lay in between. Here the CDR3 reads CASSIGQGGGPSTDTQYF. The CDR3 nucleotides read TGTGCCAGTAGTATAGGTCAGGGAGGGGGTCCTAGCACAGATACGCAGTATTTT.

This clone is a singleton in its sample. The V and J genes are TRBV19 and TRBJ1-1; D gene uncertain. V dropped 6 bases and J dropped 4 bases, with 18 bases sitting between them. The CDR3 length is 15 residues. Germline values: CDR1 LNHDA, CDR2 SQIVND (reference sequence). CDR3 in amino acids: CASSPRRGKGTEAFF. In DNA, the CDR3 is TGTGCCAGTAGCCCCCGGCGAGGAAAGGGCACTGAAGCTTTCTTT.

Regarding this clone: One end of the junction is discordant with germline, which a read error may explain. The rearrangement uses TRBV19 and TRBJ2-7, with unresolved D. This CDR3 is 11 amino acids long. Germline CDR1 is LNHDA and CDR2 is SQIVND (reference sequence). CDR3 DNA sequence: TGTGCCAGTAGAGACCTTTACGGGCAGTACTTC. Encoded protein: CASRDLYGQYF.

The V gene is TRBV7-9, the J gene TRBJ2-7; D is uncertain. With 5 bases removed from V and 3 bases from J, the gap between germline ends came to 8 bases. The CDR3 has 12 amino acids. The V gene's germline CDR1 is SEHNR and CDR2 FQNEAQ (reference sequence). The CDR3 sequence: CASSRNYYEQYF. The DNA for the CDR3 is TGTGCCAGCAGCCGAAACTACTACGAGCAGTACTTC. The full variable domain, completed using reference TRBV7-9 and TRBJ2-7, is DTGVSQNPRHKITKRGQNVTFRCDPISEHNRLYWYRQTLGQGPEFLTYFQNEAQLEKSRLLSDRFSAERPKGSFSTLEIQRTEQGDSAMYLCASSRNYYEQYFGPGTRLTVT.

With regard to this clone: At one end, the junction sequence differs from germline, possibly due to a read error. Other DNA sequences in the same sample also yield this CDR3. The rearrangement uses TRBV28 and TRBJ2-2; TRBD1 matches at 7 bases. This CDR3 region has 13 residues. Germline loops: CDR1 MDHEN, CDR2 SYDVKM. The chain's CDR3 is CAGTQGNTGELFF. For the CDR3, the DNA is TGTGCCGGAACACAGGGGAACACCGGAGAGCTGTTTTTT.